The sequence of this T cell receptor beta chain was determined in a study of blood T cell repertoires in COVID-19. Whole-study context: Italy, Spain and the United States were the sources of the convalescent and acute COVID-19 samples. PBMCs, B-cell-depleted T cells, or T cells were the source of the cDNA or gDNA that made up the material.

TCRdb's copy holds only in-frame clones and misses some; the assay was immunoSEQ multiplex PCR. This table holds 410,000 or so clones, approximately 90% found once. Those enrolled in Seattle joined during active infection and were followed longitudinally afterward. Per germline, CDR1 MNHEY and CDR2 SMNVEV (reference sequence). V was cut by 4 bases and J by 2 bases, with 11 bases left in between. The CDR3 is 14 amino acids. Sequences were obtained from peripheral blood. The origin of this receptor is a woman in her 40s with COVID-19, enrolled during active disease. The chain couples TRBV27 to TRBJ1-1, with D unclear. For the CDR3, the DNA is TGTGCCAGCAGTTCGGTGAGCCCCAACACTGAAGCTTTCTTT. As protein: CASSSVSPNTEAFF.